A selection of T cell receptor beta chains follows, all from one sample in a study of control samples from healthy donors and cancer patients. Profiling relied on immunoSEQ multiplex PCR, and the TCRdb table lists in-frame clones only, not all of them. The data show some 73,000 clones, around 94% seen once. The sample consisted of blood. The receptors originated from a middle-aged woman in good health. CDR3s include the opening cysteine and the closing phenylalanine or tryptophan. A D gene is named only where the DNA matches it firmly.

V	J	D	DNA	CDR3
TRBV6-5	TRBJ1-2	NA	TGTGCCAGCAGTTACTTGGACGGACGCTTGGGCTACACCTTC	CASSYLDGRLGYTF
TRBV9	TRBJ1-2	TRBD1	TGTGCCAGCAGCGTGGGACAGGGAATCGGTGGCTACACCTTC	CASSVGQGIGGYTF
TRBV7-9	TRBJ2-1	NA	TGTGCCGTAGCCGGCGGGGAACCCTACAATGAGCAGTTCTTC	CAVAGGEPYNEQFF
TRBV5-1	TRBJ1-2	TRBD1	TGCGCCAGCAGCTTGGCCTCCGGGACAGCATATGGCTACACCTTC	CASSLASGTAYGYTF
TRBV19	TRBJ1-5	NA	TGTGCCAGTAGTATCTCCCGCTCAGAGAGTCAGCCCCAGCATTTT	CASSISRSESQPQHF
TRBV2	TRBJ2-7	NA	TGTGCCAGCAGTGAAGGATGGGGACACTCCTACGAGCAGTACTTC	CASSEGWGHSYEQYF
TRBV5-1	TRBJ1-2	TRBD1	TGCGCCAGCAGCCGGGACAGGCCTAACTATGGCTACACCTTC	CASSRDRPNYGYTF
TRBV27	TRBJ1-1	NA	TGTGCCAGCAGTTTGGGAGGGATGAACACTGAAGCTTTCTTT	CASSLGGMNTEAFF
TRBV19	TRBJ1-1	NA	TGTGCCAGTAGTACGGAGGGGACCCTCAACCTGAACACTGAAGCTTTCTTT	CASSTEGTLNLNTEAFF
TRBV25-1	TRBJ1-2	NA	TGTGCCAGCCATAAGGGAGGGAGTAACTGGGGCTACACCTTC	CASHKGGSNWGYTF
TRBV7-9	TRBJ1-3	NA	TGTGCCAGCAGCTCAGGAGGTCTTGGAAACACCATATATTTT	CASSSGGLGNTIYF
TRBV6-5	TRBJ1-2	NA	TGTGCCAGCAGTTACTCCGTCGGGGGGGGCCTGAGCGGCTACACCTTC	CASSYSVGGGLSGYTF
TRBV10-2	TRBJ2-7	TRBD2	TGCGCCAGCAGGAGCGGGAGGGTAGTTCCCGAGCAGTACTTC	CASRSGRVVPEQYF
TRBV7-2	TRBJ2-5	NA	TGTGCCAGCAGGGACGCCCGGAGTGGGGAGACCCAGTACTTC	CASRDARSGETQYF
TRBV5-4	TRBJ2-7	NA	TGTGCCCCTCGGAGGGCCTCATTCTCCTACGAGCAGTACTTC	CAPRRASFSYEQYF
TRBV19	TRBJ1-1	NA	TGTGCCAGTAGTATCTATGTCCCTCAGGTAACGGCGACGCTGAACACTGAAGCTTTCTTT	CASSIYVPQVTATLNTEAFF
TRBV2	TRBJ2-1	TRBD2	TGTGCCAGCAGACCCGGGACTAGCGGGGGGGGCCAGTTCTTC	CASRPGTSGGGQFF
TRBV11-1	TRBJ2-7	NA	TGTGCCAGCAGCCTGGGACGAAGGCTAGCCTACGAGCAGTACTTC	CASSLGRRLAYEQYF
TRBV27	TRBJ2-7	NA	TGTGCCCCCAACCTTTACGAGCAGTACTTC	CAPNLYEQYF
TRBV5-6	TRBJ2-1	NA	TGTGCCAGCAGCTTCGGGTTCTCCTACAATGAGCAGTTCTTC	CASSFGFSYNEQFF